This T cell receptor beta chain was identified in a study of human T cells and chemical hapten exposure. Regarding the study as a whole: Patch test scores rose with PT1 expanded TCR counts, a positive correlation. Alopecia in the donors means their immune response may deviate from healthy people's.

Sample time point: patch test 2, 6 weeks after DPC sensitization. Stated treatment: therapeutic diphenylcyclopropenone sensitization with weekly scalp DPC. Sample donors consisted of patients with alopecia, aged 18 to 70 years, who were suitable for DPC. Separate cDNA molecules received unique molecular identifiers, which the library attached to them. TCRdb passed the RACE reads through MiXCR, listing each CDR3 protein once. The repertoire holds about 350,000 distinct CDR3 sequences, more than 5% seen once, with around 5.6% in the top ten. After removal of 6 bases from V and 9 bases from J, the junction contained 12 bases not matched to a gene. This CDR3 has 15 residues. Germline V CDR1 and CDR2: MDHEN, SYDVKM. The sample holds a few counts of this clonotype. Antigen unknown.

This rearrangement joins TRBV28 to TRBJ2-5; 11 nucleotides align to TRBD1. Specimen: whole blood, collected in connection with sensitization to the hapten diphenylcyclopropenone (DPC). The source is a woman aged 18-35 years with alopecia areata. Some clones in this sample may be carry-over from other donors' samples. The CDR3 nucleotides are TGTGCCAGCAGCCTTCGCTCCGGGACAGGGGGTTCCCAGTACTTC. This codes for CASSLRSGTGGSQYF. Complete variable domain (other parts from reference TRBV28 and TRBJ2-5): DVKVTQSSRYLVKRTGEKVFLECVQDMDHENMFWYRQDPGLGLRLIYFSYDVKMKEKGDIPEGYSVSREKKERFSLILESASTNQTSMYLCASSLRSGTGGSQYFGPGTRLLVL.